The sample holds one count of the clone carrying this T cell receptor (beta chain). The antigen is unknown. These data originate in a study of CD8+CD57+ T cells in acquired aplastic anemia. Background on the study: The DNA of sorted CD4+ and CD8+ cells averaged 3.2 ug. Study-wide findings and caveats: Found in both controls and patients were 25 to 35 CD8+ CDR3 sequences. Simpson's diversity of CD8+ cells was not significantly different in patients compared with controls.

J was trimmed by 6 bases and V by 6 bases; bases with no gene match: 4. The CDR3 covers 13 residues. CDR1 is SNHLY and CDR2 is FYNNEI in the germline V gene. The sequenced patients had an expansion of CD8+CD57+ cells seen by flow cytometry. Patients had not yet gotten any therapy when their blood was taken for sampling. TCR beta VDJ and CDR3 were profiled, and genomic DNA was the template. A single record per CDR3 protein comes from TCRdb applying MiXCR to the reads. The sample consists of approximately 470,000 distinct CDR3 sequences, approximately 33% of them appearing once. Material: sorted CD4+, CD8+, or CD8+CD57+ T cells (not recorded which) from PBMCs. This sequence originates from a human donor with aplastic anemia. The chain couples TRBV2 to TRBJ1-2; 10 nucleotides match TRBD1. CDR3 sequence: CASRKGQGNGYTF. The CDR3, as DNA: TGTGCCAGCAGGAAGGGACAGGGGAATGGCTACACCTTC.